This T cell receptor (beta chain) emerged from a study of beta chain features in type 1 diabetes (dated by TCRdb to the late 2010s). Broadly, across the study: Patients and healthy donors did not differ in mean age, gender distribution, total cell number or subset yield. A total of roughly 99 million sorted cells were examined across all samples, and the number of cells per subset was strongly correlated with RNA yield. The study compared TCRB repertoires of sorted circulating CD4+ T cell subsets between recently diagnosed type 1 diabetes patients and matched healthy donors. Regulatory and stem cell-like memory subsets were obtained from only 8 patients and roughly 8 healthy donors, while naive and central memory subsets were obtained from all 30 or so donors.

Overall results and qualifications from the work: Type 1 diabetes patients showed a moderate but significant shortening of TCRB CDR3 length in all four CD4+ subsets. Shorter templates might have been favored by PCR, but patient and control samples were amplified and corrected together, so both groups would have been affected equally by any skew. Because cDNA rather than genomic DNA was sequenced, highly expressing activated cells could have been over-represented, although no difference in activation and CD3 levels was found between groups. HLA sub-analyses involved small numbers of individuals, so any influence of HLA type on TCRB rearrangement remained unresolved. At VDJ recombination sites, patients with type 1 diabetes made fewer insertions and deleted more nucleotides, a pattern implying thymic rearrangement abnormalities. Naive, central memory and regulatory TCRB repertoires appeared more similar among patients than among healthy donors.

Reading the germline V gene gives CDR1 MNHEY and CDR2 SVGAGI. CDR3 length: 16 amino acids, cysteine to phenylalanine. Of all the DNA, just the CDR3 is kept, 48 bases in frame from base 1. At the junction V is shortened by 3 bases and J by 1 base, with 16 bases in between. Details on this clone: Its recognized antigen is unknown. No base-level quality is on record; no much larger clone is a single base apart.

The entire isolated RNA was reverse transcribed using the High Capacity cDNA Reverse Transcription Kit, and thus expressed TCRB transcripts were sequenced. Naive, central memory and regulatory T cell samples underwent deep immunoSEQ sequencing, averaging about 3.57 million total reads per sample. After sorted cells were lysed in RLT buffer, RNA was extracted with DNase-treated RNeasy Micro or Mini kits, with the choice depending on cell number. Each cell subset was processed separately to prevent cross-contamination, with patient and healthy donor samples processed together. The immunoSEQ multiplex PCR was used to amplify TCRB sequences from cDNA, generating 87-bp fragments that spanned the CDR3 region. Sequencing of the amplicons was performed on the Illumina HiSeq platform. Under the source paper's analysis protocol: PCR bias was corrected computationally using synthetic template baselines, and reads within Hamming distance 2 were collapsed, with unmergeable singletons discarded. Reads were aligned against IMGT to assign V, D and J genes, CDR3 length and insertions or deletions at six rearrangement sites. Clonotype counts were normalized to sorted cell number within each subset before computing true diversity and Gini coefficients with the tcR R package. Repertoire sharing was quantified using the overlap coefficient calculated on TCRB nucleotide sequences. The clones in this table, taken by TCRdb from immuneACCESS, are in-frame only. Not every clone is retained; where verified, under half of the shortfall comes from an unresolved V gene, and the cause of the rest is unknown. The V and J calls and the clone size are those of that table, but D and trimming were determined from the DNA. For this sample there are around 280,000 clones; roughly 8% appear just once. Of the sample, approximately 0.93% is held by the ten largest clones.

Each donor gave one peripheral blood draw, averaging roughly 0.11 L, which was collected into heparinised tubes. A BD FACSAria II was used to sort naive, central memory, regulatory and stem cell-like memory CD4+ T cells with a panel that included CD45RO, CCR7, CD25, CD127, CD95 and CD27. Purity was above 95% for every sorted population. PBMCs were isolated immediately by Lymphoprep density gradient centrifugation and stained directly without culture. Samples were stained and sorted in pairs, with one healthy donor and one patient per experiment, so that batch effects were minimized. The chain couples TRBV6-5 to TRBJ2-7; the D gene is perhaps TRBD1, from 6 matching bases. The source of this sequence is a woman aged 18-29 years in good health. The sample taken for sequencing was central memory CD4+ T cells from blood. The DNA is TGTGCCAGCAGTTATAGGAAGGGGACACTTTCCTACGAGCAGTACTTC. Protein translation: CASSYRKGTLSYEQYF.